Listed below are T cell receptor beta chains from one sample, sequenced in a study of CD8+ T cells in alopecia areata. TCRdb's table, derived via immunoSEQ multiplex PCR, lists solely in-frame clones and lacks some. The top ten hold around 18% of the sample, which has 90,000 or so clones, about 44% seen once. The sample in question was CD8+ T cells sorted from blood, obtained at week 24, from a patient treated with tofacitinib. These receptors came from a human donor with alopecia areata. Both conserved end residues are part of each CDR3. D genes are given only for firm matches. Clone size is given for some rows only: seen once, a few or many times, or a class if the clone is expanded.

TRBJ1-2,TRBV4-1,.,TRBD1,TGCGCCAGCAGCCAGCGTGAGACAGGGGGCCACTATGGCTACACCTTC,CASSQRETGGHYGYTF
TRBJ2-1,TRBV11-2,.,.,TGTGCCAGCAGCCACAAAAAAGGGAGCTCCTACAATGAGCAGTTCTTC,CASSHKKGSSYNEQFF
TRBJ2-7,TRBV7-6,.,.,TGTGCCAGCAGCCCCGGGCCCCCTGCGGAGCAGTACTTC,CASSPGPPAEQYF
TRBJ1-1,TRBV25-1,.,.,TGTGCCAGCAGTGATTTGTTCGGGGAAGCTTTCTTT,CASSDLFGEAFF
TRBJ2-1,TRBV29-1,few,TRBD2,TGCAGCGTTGGACTAGCGGGCGACCTTTACAATGAGCAGTTCTTC,CSVGLAGDLYNEQFF
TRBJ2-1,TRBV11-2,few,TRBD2,TGTGCCAGCAGCGCGGGGGGCGATGAGCAGTTCTTC,CASSAGGDEQFF
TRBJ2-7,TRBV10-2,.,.,TGCGCCAGCAGTGAGGGAATCGTGGGTTTTGGAGTAGAGCAGTACTTC,CASSEGIVGFGVEQYF
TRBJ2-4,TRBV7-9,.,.,TGTGCCAGCAGCTTAAATGGGGGAAAAGCCAAAAACATTCAGTACTTC,CASSLNGGKAKNIQYF
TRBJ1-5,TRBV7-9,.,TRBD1,TGTGCCAGCAGCGCAACAGGGGGCAATCAGCCCCAGCATTTT,CASSATGGNQPQHF
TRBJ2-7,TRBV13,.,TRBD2,TGTGCCAGCAGCTTCACTAGCGGCTCCTACGAGCAGTACTTC,CASSFTSGSYEQYF